The rows below give T cell receptor beta chains drawn from one sample of a study of cytomegalovirus exposure and HLA in healthy donors. The data were produced by immunoSEQ multiplex PCR, yet TCRdb's version contains in-frame clones alone and is incomplete. The table shows approximately 100,000 clones, with 55% to 65% occurring only once. Sequencing used PBMCs. The receptors here all came from a man aged 25-40 years in good health and CMV-seropositive. Both conserved end residues are part of each CDR3. D genes are given only for firm matches. Some rows mark clone size as missing; the rest say once, few, many or name a class of expanded clone.

V: TRBV7-2
size: NA
D: NA
J: TRBJ1-5
DNA: TGTGCCAGCAGCTTTTTGTTGGGGGGAGGTCAGCCCCAGCATTTT
CDR3: CASSFLLGGGQPQHF

V: TRBV2
size: NA
D: TRBD1
J: TRBJ1-1
DNA: TGTGCCAGCGGGAGAGACAGGGCGGGGTTGGGGACTGAAGCTTTCTTT
CDR3: CASGRDRAGLGTEAFF

V: TRBV6-5
size: NA
D: NA
J: TRBJ1-2
DNA: TGTGCCAGCAGTGCGAACCCGGGGGGCTACACCTTC
CDR3: CASSANPGGYTF

V: TRBV12-5
size: few
D: NA
J: TRBJ1-5
DNA: TGTGCTAGTGGCCGACCCGGAGGTCAGCCCCAGCATTTT
CDR3: CASGRPGGQPQHF

V: TRBV5-1
size: once
D: NA
J: TRBJ2-1
DNA: TGCGCCAGCAGCTTGGTTGGGGAGAGGGCCAGTGACAATGAGCAGTTCTTC
CDR3: CASSLVGERASDNEQFF

V: TRBV19
size: once
D: NA
J: TRBJ1-2
DNA: TGTGCCAGTAGTATTGAGCCGCAGGGCGGTTGGGGCTACACCTTC
CDR3: CASSIEPQGGWGYTF

V: TRBV11-3
size: NA
D: NA
J: TRBJ2-7
DNA: TGTGCCAGCAGCGGCAATTCTCGGGATCCCTGGTCGGACGAGCAGTACTTC
CDR3: CASSGNSRDPWSDEQYF

V: TRBV19
size: once
D: TRBD1
J: TRBJ1-5
DNA: TGTGCCAGTAGTATCGGCGGACAGGCGTATCAGCCCCAGCATTTT
CDR3: CASSIGGQAYQPQHF

V: TRBV19
size: few
D: NA
J: TRBJ1-5
DNA: TGTGCCAGTAGTGTGGGACTGAACCCTCAGCCCCAGCATTTT
CDR3: CASSVGLNPQPQHF

V: TRBV27
size: once
D: TRBD1
J: TRBJ2-2
DNA: TGTGCCAGCACCCCAGGGGGACAGGGTTACGCCGGGGAGCTGTTTTTT
CDR3: CASTPGGQGYAGELFF

V: TRBV7-9
size: NA
D: NA
J: TRBJ1-5
DNA: TGTGCCAGCAGCATGCCAGGGGATAGCAATCAGCCCCAGCATTTT
CDR3: CASSMPGDSNQPQHF

V: TRBV7-9
size: few
D: TRBD1
J: TRBJ1-2
DNA: TGTGCCAGCAGCTCGGACAGGGGAGCGGAGGGGTATGGCTACACCTTC
CDR3: CASSSDRGAEGYGYTF

V: TRBV4-1
size: NA
D: NA
J: TRBJ2-7
DNA: TGCGCCAGCAGCCAAGAGCTCCCTCAGGGCGAGCAGTACTTC
CDR3: CASSQELPQGEQYF

V: TRBV6-5
size: NA
D: NA
J: TRBJ2-7
DNA: TGTGCCAGCAGTTCCCCGGGGAGCGAGCAGTACTTC
CDR3: CASSSPGSEQYF

V: TRBV27
size: NA
D: NA
J: TRBJ2-7
DNA: TGTGCCAGCAGCTTCCAACAGGGAGACGAGCAGTACTTC
CDR3: CASSFQQGDEQYF

V: TRBV6-6
size: NA
D: NA
J: TRBJ2-1
DNA: TGTGCCAGCAGTTACTCGACAGTCTACAATGAGCAGTTCTTC
CDR3: CASSYSTVYNEQFF

V: TRBV7-9
size: NA
D: TRBD2
J: TRBJ2-3
DNA: TGTGCCAGCAGCTTACCGGGGGGGTTAGATACGCAGTATTTT
CDR3: CASSLPGGLDTQYF

V: TRBV29-1
size: NA
D: TRBD2
J: TRBJ2-5
DNA: TGCAGCGTTGTCCGAGCGGGGGGGCCCGAGACCCAGTACTTC
CDR3: CSVVRAGGPETQYF

V: TRBV6-5
size: few
D: NA
J: TRBJ1-5
DNA: TGTGCCAGCATGAGGGTGGGCCAGCCCCAGCATTTT
CDR3: CASMRVGQPQHF

V: TRBV2
size: NA
D: TRBD1
J: TRBJ2-7
DNA: TGTGCCAGCAGTGAGTCACAGGGGACCGAGCAGTACTTC
CDR3: CASSESQGTEQYF

V: TRBV5-4
size: NA
D: NA
J: TRBJ2-7
DNA: TGTGCCAGCAGCTTGAGAGACTACCGCTACGAGCAGTACTTC
CDR3: CASSLRDYRYEQYF

V: TRBV11-2
size: few
D: NA
J: TRBJ1-1
DNA: TGTGCCAGCAGCCCCACACCGCGGGGGGACACTGAAGCTTTCTTT
CDR3: CASSPTPRGDTEAFF

V: TRBV9
size: NA
D: TRBD2
J: TRBJ2-1
DNA: TGTGCCAGCAGCCTTACTAGCGGTGGCTACAATGAGCAGTTCTTC
CDR3: CASSLTSGGYNEQFF